The next 32 T cell receptor beta chains were all read from a single sample in a study of T cells in Graves' hyperthyroidism and ophthalmopathy. There were TCR beta CDR3 regions amplified from RNA transcripts. A set of HTBI primers served as the primers for a first-round RT-PCR of the TCR CDR3. TCRdb processed the multiplex PCR reads anew with MiXCR; each CDR3 protein has one entry. The data hold around 200,000 distinct CDR3 sequences, with around 17% observed a single time. Sequencing used blood. The receptors shown here come from a man aged 35 to 55 with Graves' hyperthyroidism.

The gene calls are TRBV4-2 and TRBJ2-3, with 7 bases fitting TRBD1. Germline V gene lookup returns CDR1 LGHNA and CDR2 YNFKEQ. Trimming at V came to 3 bases and at J to 4 bases, leaving 7 bases not matched to a gene. The CDR3 loop spans 15 amino acids. The CDR3 here is CASSHYDRDPDTQYF. The CDR3 region has the DNA TGTGCCAGCAGCCACTACGACAGGGACCCAGATACGCAGTATTTT.

The V gene is TRBV7-3, the J gene TRBJ2-3; D not certain. Trimming pared 5 bases from V and 9 bases from J, leaving 12 bases between. The CDR3 extends over 12 amino acids. Germline lookup yields CDR1 SGHTA and CDR2 FQGTGA. The CDR3 loop reads CASSLRLGTQYF. Here the CDR3 DNA reads TGTGCCAGCAGCCTACGATTAGGGACGCAGTATTTT.

This clonotype was found many times. The chain couples TRBV28 to TRBJ2-5, with 7 bases matching TRBD1. CDR1 and CDR2 (germline): MDHEN, SYDVKM. J lost 3 bases, V lost 6 bases, and 4 bases had no gene match. The CDR3 is 13 amino acids. CDR3 loop: CASRGTVKETQYF. The CDR3 nucleotides are TGTGCCAGCAGAGGGACAGTCAAAGAGACCCAGTACTTC.

Ten or more counts support this clonotype. The V call is TRBV6-1, the J call TRBJ2-3, with a weak D call TRBD2 (6 bases). The length of the CDR3 is 17 residues. Germline values: CDR1 MNHNS, CDR2 SASEGT. Trimming cost V 3 bases and J 3 bases, with 19 bases left between them. The chain's CDR3 is CASSDPPLAVGTDTQYF. The CDR3 DNA sequence: TGTGCCAGCAGTGATCCCCCTTTAGCGGTGGGTACAGATACGCAGTATTTT.

This clonotype was counted many times. The chain combines TRBV10-3 with TRBJ2-5; D remains unclear. Germline CDR1 is ENHRY and CDR2 is SYGVKD. The CDR3 sequence is 16 residues long. Trimming removed 2 bases at V and 0 bases at J, with 13 bases between. In DNA form, the CDR3 reads TGTGCCATCAGTGAGATTGGGGTGACATACCAAGAGACCCAGTACTTC. Protein product: CAISEIGVTYQETQYF.

Many counts were recorded for this clonotype. The chain joins TRBV7-9 to TRBJ2-2; perhaps TRBD2 as D (6 bases). Trimming pared 4 bases from V and 7 bases from J, leaving 19 bases between. CDR1 is SEHNR, CDR2 FQNEAQ, per germline (reference sequence). This CDR3 contains 16 residues. CDR3 coding DNA: TGTGCCAGCAGCTCCGGACGCGGAGGAGGGGTCGGGGAGCTGTTTTTT. As protein: CASSSGRGGGVGELFF.

The chain is built from TRBV5-1 and TRBJ2-1, with D perhaps matching TRBD1 (5 bases). Trimming stripped 1 base from V and 5 bases from J, with 10 bases between. CDR1 and CDR2 (germline): SGHRS, YFSETQ. The CDR3 extends over 14 amino acids. The CDR3 is CASSLSSGNNEQFF. Here the CDR3 DNA reads TGCGCCAGCAGCTTGTCGTCAGGGAACAATGAGCAGTTCTTC.

This clonotype came up many times. The CDR3 loop is CASSTPSGEETQYF. CDR3 DNA sequence: TGTGCCAGCAGTACCCCGTCGGGGGAGGAGACCCAGTACTTC. V gene TRBV28 combines with J gene TRBJ2-5; possibly TRBD2 for D (6 bases). V was clipped by 5 bases and J by 5 bases, with 15 bases between them. CDR3 size: 14 residues. Germline CDR1 MDHEN, CDR2 SYDVKM.

At least ten counts were recorded for this clonotype. Here the CDR3 reads CASSLAPGNSPLHF. The CDR3 nucleotides are TGTGCCAGCAGTTTGGCCCCGGGGAATTCACCCCTCCACTTT. The rearrangement uses TRBV28 and TRBJ1-6; D gene uncertain. In germline, CDR1 is MDHEN, CDR2 SYDVKM. CDR3 size: 14 residues. V was shortened by 3 bases and J by 7 bases, with 10 bases between the two germline ends.

This clonotype was seen many times. This chain joins TRBV18 and TRBJ2-3; the match to TRBD1 covers 8 bases. The length of the CDR3 is 17 residues. Unmatched junction bases numbered 11, after V lost 6 bases and J lost 0 bases. Germline V gene lookup returns CDR1 KGHSH and CDR2 LQKENI. The CDR3: CASSRQGTTTSTDTQYF. The CDR3 coding sequence is TGTGCCAGCTCCCGACAGGGGACAACCACTAGCACAGATACGCAGTATTTT.

This clonotype is large (0.1 to 1%) by share. This chain joins TRBV6-5 and TRBJ1-2; D is perhaps TRBD1 (5 bases). V lost 2 bases and J 5 bases, leaving 12 bases between the germline ends. The CDR3 runs 14 residues. The germline CDR1 and CDR2 sequences are MNHEY and SVGAGI. The CDR3, as DNA: TGTGCCAGCAGTTACGGTGGACATTTTTATGGCTACACCTTC. Amino acid sequence: CASSYGGHFYGYTF.

In its sample, this clonotype was seen many times. The chain recombines TRBV5-6 with TRBJ1-1; D is perhaps TRBD1 (5 bases). CDR1 and CDR2 (germline): SGHDT, YYEEEE. Trimming removed 3 bases at V and 0 bases at J, with 15 bases between. The CDR3 is made up of 16 amino acids. This CDR3 is CASSYPGVGMNTEAFF. CDR3 in DNA: TGTGCCAGCAGCTACCCGGGGGTCGGTATGAACACTGAAGCTTTCTTT.

At least ten counts were recorded for this clonotype. This chain uses TRBV6-2 or TRBV6-3 with TRBJ1-2; D gene uncertain. Germline CDR1 reads MNHEY; CDR2 reads SVGEGT. This CDR3 spans 16 amino acids. Between the trimmed V and J ends, which lost 0 bases and 4 bases, there was a span of 15 bases. The CDR3 sequence is CASSYSLRPSGYGYTF. In DNA, the CDR3 is TGTGCCAGCAGTTACTCGTTAAGACCGTCTGGCTATGGCTACACCTTC.

This clonotype was observed at least ten times. The chain recombines TRBV7-9 with TRBJ2-1; D ambiguous. Trimming cost V 6 bases and J 4 bases, with 13 bases left between them. From germline, CDR1 is SEHNR and CDR2 FQNEAQ (reference sequence). There are 14 residues in the CDR3. This CDR3 reads CASSWTVTYNEQFF. CDR3 nucleotide sequence: TGTGCCAGCAGTTGGACGGTGACTTACAATGAGCAGTTCTTC.

The rearrangement uses TRBV11-2 and TRBJ2-7; the D is unclear. CDR3 length equals 15 residues. V was trimmed by 6 bases and J by 5 bases, leaving 20 bases between them. Germline lookup yields CDR1 SGHAT and CDR2 FQNNGV. CDR3: CASRVLGRPIHEQYF. CDR3 in DNA: TGTGCCAGCAGGGTACTGGGAAGACCAATCCACGAGCAGTACTTC.

In this sample, this clonotype turned up a few times. This rearrangement joins TRBV9 to TRBJ1-3; D is ambiguous. The ends were cut back, 0 bases at V and 0 bases at J, with 7 bases in the middle. Germline CDR1 and CDR2: SGDLS and YYNGEE. This CDR3 has 15 residues. The CDR3 coding sequence is TGTGCCAGCAGCGTAGCTCCGCACTCTGGAAACACCATATATTTT. It yields the protein CASSVAPHSGNTIYF. Full variable domain (remainder filled in from reference TRBV9 and TRBJ1-3): DSGVTQTPKHLITATGQRVTLRCSPRSGDLSVYWYQQSLDQGLQFLIQYYNGEERAKGNILERFSAQQFPDLHSELNLSSLELGDSALYFCASSVAPHSGNTIYFGEGSWLTVV.

The table lists this clonotype with a few counts. The gene calls are TRBV6-2 or TRBV6-3 and TRBJ2-1; 9 bases align to TRBD2. V shed 0 bases and J 14 bases; nucleotides not matched to a gene: 5. CDR1 and CDR2 (germline): MNHEY, SVGEGT. This CDR3 region has 13 residues. As DNA, the CDR3 is TGTGCCAGCAGTTACTCGTCGGGCGGGGGGGAGTTCTTC. Protein: CASSYSSGGGEFF.

This clonotype was seen a few times. The V and J genes are TRBV19 and TRBJ2-7; 8 nucleotides agree with TRBD2. The CDR3 is made up of 15 amino acids. J gave up 0 bases and V 9 bases, and 10 bases lay outside the gene matches. The germline V gene encodes CDR1 LNHDA and CDR2 SQIVND (reference sequence). The CDR3 here is CASTPGGGSSYEQYF. As DNA, the CDR3 is TGTGCCAGCACCCCCGGGGGGGGGTCCTCCTACGAGCAGTACTTC. The whole variable domain, remainder taken from reference TRBV19 and TRBJ2-7, is DGGITQSPKYLFRKEGQNVTLSCEQNLNHDAMYWYRQDPGQGLRLIYYSQIVNDFQKGDIAEGYSVSREKKESFPLTVTSAQKNPTAFYLCASTPGGGSSYEQYFGPGTRLTVT.

This chain joins TRBV25-1 and TRBJ2-1, with D hard to call. CDR3 length: 11 amino acids. CDR1 is MGHDK and CDR2 is SYGVNS in the germline V gene. The V end was cut by 5 bases, the J end by 6 bases, with 5 bases between. The CDR3 bases are TGTGCCAGCAGTATTGGCAATGAGCAGTTCTTC. Protein: CASSIGNEQFF.

This clonotype has more than one count but fewer than ten. The chain joins TRBV14 to TRBJ1-6; D ambiguous. The CDR3 has 15 residues. The germline CDR1 and CDR2 sequences are SGHDN and FVKESK. Trimming stripped 0 bases from V and 7 bases from J, with 10 bases between. The CDR3: CASSQDRVPNSPLHF. The CDR3 coding sequence is TGTGCCAGCAGCCAAGATCGGGTTCCAAATTCACCCCTCCACTTT.

This clonotype came up a few times. This rearrangement joins TRBV5-1 to TRBJ1-2; the match to TRBD1 covers 8 bases. CDR1 and CDR2 (germline): SGHRS, YFSETQ. Trimming at V came to 1 base and at J to 6 bases, leaving 8 bases not matched to a gene. CDR3 size: 15 residues. CDR3 bases: TGCGCCAGCAGCTTGTGGAATCAGGGGGCCGATGGCTACACCTTC. It encodes CASSLWNQGADGYTF.

This chain joins TRBV6-1 and TRBJ1-5; D ambiguous. The CDR3 has 11 residues. Trimming took 4 bases from V and 4 from J, leaving 2 bases between them. CDR1 is MNHNS and CDR2 is SASEGT in the germline V gene. CDR3 sequence: CASSGNQPQHF. The CDR3 coding sequence is TGTGCCAGCAGTGGAAATCAGCCCCAGCATTTT.

This clonotype was seen many times. The chain is built from TRBV7-2 and TRBJ2-3, with D perhaps matching TRBD1 or TRBD2 (5 bases each). Germline-derived CDR1 and CDR2 are SGHTA and FQGNSA. V gave up 5 bases and J gave up 2 bases, with 11 bases separating them. CDR3 size: 14 residues. The chain's CDR3 is CASSPGTSTDTQYF. In DNA, the CDR3 is TGTGCCAGCAGCCCAGGGACCTCCACAGATACGCAGTATTTT.

Many counts were recorded for this clonotype. The rearrangement links TRBV27 to TRBJ2-1; no clear D gene. The germline V and J ends were trimmed by 1 base and 0 bases, with 10 bases remaining between them. Germline assignment: CDR1 MNHEY and CDR2 SMNVEV (reference sequence). The CDR3 is 16 residues long. As DNA, the CDR3 is TGTGCCAGCAGTTTATTTACCGCGAGCTCCTACAATGAGCAGTTCTTC. Its protein is CASSLFTASSYNEQFF.

This clonotype was recorded once. The V call is TRBV12-3 or TRBV12-4, the J call TRBJ2-5; 13 bases agree with TRBD2. After removal of 10 bases from V and 8 bases from J, the junction contained 13 bases not matched to a gene. The CDR3 runs 15 residues. In DNA, the CDR3 is TGTGCCAACACGAGTGGAACTAGCGGGGGGGACACCCAGTACTTC. This translates into CANTSGTSGGDTQYF.

This clonotype has at least ten counts. This sequence joins TRBV3-1 and TRBJ2-7, with TRBD2 as a possible D gene (6 bases). V was cut by 1 base and J by 3 bases, with 10 bases left in between. The length of the CDR3 is 14 residues. The germline V gene has CDR1 LGHDT and CDR2 YNNKEL (reference sequence). CDR3 amino acids: CASSQGSGYYEQYF. In DNA form, the CDR3 reads TGTGCCAGCAGCCAAGGTAGCGGATACTACGAGCAGTACTTC.

The chain has TRBV6-5 and TRBJ1-1; D is unclear. V dropped 2 bases and J dropped 1 base, with 5 bases sitting between them. The CDR3 sequence is 13 residues long. The germline V gene encodes CDR1 MNHEY and CDR2 SVGAGI. Here the CDR3 reads CASSYEGNTEAFF. The CDR3 DNA follows: TGTGCCAGCAGTTACGAGGGGAACACTGAAGCTTTCTTT.

This clonotype was seen ten or more times. V and J are TRBV20-1 and TRBJ1-1, with 7 bases identical to TRBD1. The CDR3 loop spans 15 amino acids. Trimming at V came to 4 bases and at J to 5 bases, leaving 13 bases not matched to a gene. Looked up from germline, CDR1 is DFQATT and CDR2 is SNEGSKA (reference sequence). The CDR3, as DNA: TGCAGTGCTATGATACCGGGACAGTCGTATACTGAAGCTTTCTTT. This encodes CSAMIPGQSYTEAFF.

This clonotype was picked up many times. The chain has TRBV27 and TRBJ1-5; 11 bases fit TRBD1. J gave up 2 bases and V 3 bases, and 6 bases lay outside the gene matches. The germline V gene encodes CDR1 MNHEY and CDR2 SMNVEV (reference sequence). The CDR3 is 17 amino acids. The CDR3 DNA reads TGTGCCAGCAGTTTGGACAGGGGGCGATTCGGCAATCAGCCCCAGCATTTT. Amino acid sequence: CASSLDRGRFGNQPQHF.

This clonotype has just a few counts. V is TRBV27 and J is TRBJ1-1, with a weak D call TRBD1 (6 bases). The germline CDR1 and CDR2 sequences are MNHEY and SMNVEV (reference sequence). There are 13 residues in the CDR3. V was trimmed by 6 bases and J by 4 bases, leaving 12 bases between them. The CDR3 DNA reads TGTGCCAGCAGCAGGGGTTTTATCACTGAAGCTTTCTTT. Translated, it gives CASSRGFITEAFF.

This clonotype occurred a few times. V usage is TRBV29-1 and J usage is TRBJ1-2, with D perhaps TRBD1 (6 bases). Per germline, CDR1 SQVTM and CDR2 ANQGSEA. Trimming left V 6 bases short and J 4 bases short, with 15 bases between. This CDR3 region has 13 residues. The CDR3, as DNA: TGCAGCGTCCGCCGACAGGATCTCTATGGCTACACCTTC. Its protein product is CSVRRQDLYGYTF.

Details on this clonotype: One junction end disagrees with the germline gene, perhaps due to a read error. This chain connects TRBV6-2 or TRBV6-3 to TRBJ1-3, with D maybe TRBD1 (5 bases). The germline V gene has CDR1 MNHEY and CDR2 SVGEGT. The CDR3 loop spans 16 amino acids. Written as DNA, the CDR3 is TGTGCCAGCAGTTACTCGAGCTCGGGGCTAGGAAGCACCATATATTTT. The encoded protein is CASSYSSSGLGSTIYF.